The present T cell receptor beta chain was sequenced within a study of OX40 agonist ivuxolimab in advanced cancers. Context from the whole study: Ivuxolimab was a fully human IgG2 agonistic monoclonal antibody targeting the costimulatory receptor OX40 (CD134). The point of sequencing TCRbeta in the periphery was to test whether ivuxolimab changed TCR sequence diversity and drove clonal T-cell expansion. Intravenous ivuxolimab was administered to patients every 2 weeks at six dose levels: 0.01, 0.1, 0.3, 1.5, 3 and 10 mg/kg. Patients were allowed to have had prior anti-PD-1, anti-PD-L1 or anti-CTLA-4 therapy, and around 43% of the dose-escalation patients had been treated with checkpoint inhibitors. Among the approximately 50 dose-escalation patients, around 20 had hepatocellular carcinoma, about 15 melanoma, 9 renal cell carcinoma and 9 head and neck cancer. Partial responses were achieved by three dose-escalation patients, of whom one had hepatocellular carcinoma and two had cutaneous melanoma. A male proportion of roughly 80% and a mean age of roughly 55 years, ranging from roughly 23 to 79, were recorded for the dose-escalation cohort. The paper describes the monotherapy dose-escalation part (N of about 50 patients) of the phase I trial of ivuxolimab. The paper's findings and limits, for the study overall: After ivuxolimab, more expanded clones were found on average in CD8+ T cells than in CD4+ T cells. The antigen specificity of the clonally expanded peripheral T cells was not determined. In the 0.1-3.0 mg/kg groups, partial responders had among the lowest normalized peripheral clonal expansion, particularly in CD8+ T cells. At doses of 0.1 to 3.0 mg/kg, clonal expansion of both CD4+ and CD8+ T cells in blood was seen between baseline and week 6. Low levels of normalized T-cell clonal expansion were also seen in some nonresponding patients.

The trial excluded patients who had a history of autoimmune disease or who were on systemic immunosuppression. Peripheral blood for TCR sequencing was collected from all dose cohorts at baseline, on cycle 4 day 1, and on cycle 7 day 1. Samples were obtained from an open-label, multicenter, first-in-human phase I dose-escalation trial of ivuxolimab. Adults with locally advanced or metastatic head and neck squamous cell, hepatocellular, melanoma or renal cell carcinoma were enrolled in the trial. Before TCR sequencing, CD4+ and CD8+ T cells were separately sorted from peripheral blood. This clone has a handful of counts. Which antigen it targets is not known. Per-base quality was not reported, and no clone a single base away is much larger than it. The CDR3 has 15 amino acids, counting the end cysteine and phenylalanine. Only CDR3 DNA is held: 45 bases, read in frame from base 1. Relative to germline, V is 5 bases shorter and J is 0 bases shorter, with 11 bases between their ends. Via the germline V gene, CDR1 is SGHTA and CDR2 FQGNSA.

To sequence the TCRbeta CDR3 region, genomic DNA was isolated from the sorted cells. The immunoSEQ Assay was used for sequencing of TCRbeta CDR3 regions. TCRdb's version of the immuneACCESS table is confined to in-frame rearrangements and falls short of the full clone set. An unresolved V gene accounts for under half of the shortfall where checked; the remainder is of unknown origin. The sample profile shows approximately 58,000 clones; roughly 81% of them were found once. The ten largest clonotypes hold around 2.9% of the sample. The source is an adult with an advanced solid tumor such as melanoma, head and neck, liver or kidney cancer. The sample consisted of CD4+ or CD8+ T cells sorted from blood, taken in a trial of the OX40 agonist ivuxolimab. Here the chain combines TRBV7-2 and TRBJ1-3, and perhaps TRBD1 as D gene, on 5 matching bases. The CDR3 in this case is CASSVRGLSGNTIYF. The sequenced DNA is TGTGCCAGCAGCGTTAGGGGCCTCTCTGGAAACACCATATATTTT.